The 21 T cell receptor beta chains presented below share a single source sample, sequenced in a study of CD8 T cells in Susac syndrome. The RNA input was roughly 0.45 to 1 ug, and it was reverse transcribed with random hexamers. TCRdb re-analysed the immunoSEQ multiplex PCR reads in MiXCR, keeping a single row per CDR3 protein. Altogether about 240,000 distinct CDR3 sequences are present, approximately 95% being singletons, with the ten largest covering roughly 0.1%. Sequencing was carried out using CD4+ T cells from PBMCs. Receptor source: a human donor with Susac syndrome.

V usage is TRBV28 and J usage is TRBJ1-2; TRBD1 might be the D (5 bases). The germline V gene encodes CDR1 MDHEN and CDR2 SYDVKM. The CDR3 is 11 residues long. Trimming took off 6 bases at V and 3 bases at J, with 5 bases between the two ends. CDR3 sequence reads: CASRQDYGYTF. CDR3 in DNA: TGTGCCAGCAGACAGGACTATGGCTACACCTTC.

This sequence joins TRBV20-1 and TRBJ1-5; D is undetermined. Looked up from germline, CDR1 is DFQATT and CDR2 is SNEGSKA (reference sequence). V dropped 0 bases and J dropped 4 bases, with 13 bases sitting between them. The CDR3 spans 15 residues. This CDR3 is CSARDRREANQPQHF. The CDR3 region has the DNA TGCAGTGCTAGAGATAGGAGAGAGGCTAATCAGCCCCAGCATTTT.

The V gene is TRBV12-3 or TRBV12-4, the J gene TRBJ2-5; no clear D. CDR3 length: 15 amino acids. Trimming shortened V by 3 bases and J by 7 bases, and 18 bases separated the two germline ends. CDR3 sequence: CASSFVQSVHGTQYF. The DNA of the CDR3 is TGTGCCAGCAGTTTTGTGCAGTCGGTGCACGGGACCCAGTACTTC.

This clonotype was observed once. V and J are TRBV19 and TRBJ1-1; D gene ambiguous. The CDR3 is 11 amino acids. Germline V gives CDR1 LNHDA, CDR2 SQIVND (reference sequence). V lost 3 bases, J lost 3 bases, and 2 bases lay in between. The CDR3 protein is CASSMYTEAFF. The CDR3 bases are TGTGCCAGTAGTATGTACACTGAAGCTTTCTTT.

This chain uses TRBV20-1 with TRBJ1-1; 9 bases line up with TRBD1. The CDR3 has 12 residues. Germline V lookup: CDR1 DFQATT, CDR2 SNEGSKA (reference sequence). The CDR3 spells CRGTGGDTEAFF. The CDR3 bases are TGCAGAGGAACAGGGGGCGACACTGAAGCTTTCTTT.

The chain links TRBV30 to TRBJ2-3, with 8 bases lining up with TRBD1. The CDR3 totals 13 residues. With V trimmed by 3 bases and J by 1 base, 0 bases remained unmatched. Germline CDR1 is GTSNPN and CDR2 is SVGIG (reference sequence). CDR3 residues: CAWRTGGTDTQYF. The CDR3, as DNA: TGTGCCTGGAGGACAGGGGGCACAGATACGCAGTATTTT.

The chain employs TRBV7-6 and TRBJ2-7; D is ambiguous. V was clipped by 4 bases and J by 3 bases, with 16 bases between them. Germline CDR1 is SGHVS and CDR2 is FNYEAQ. This CDR3 contains 15 residues. The CDR3 DNA sequence: TGTGCCAGCAGCTCTCGCCTCGCTGGGGACTACGAGCAGTACTTC. This codes for CASSSRLAGDYEQYF. Using reference TRBV7-6 and TRBJ2-7 for the parts outside the CDR3, the full variable domain is GAGVSQSPRYKVTKRGQDVALRCDPISGHVSLYWYRQALGQGPEFLTYFNYEAQQDKSGLPNDRFSAERPEGSISTLTIQRTEQRDSAMYRCASSSRLAGDYEQYFGPGTRLTVT.

The chain carries TRBV29-1 and TRBJ2-5; tentatively, D is TRBD1 (5 bases). The V end was cut by 7 bases, the J end by 7 bases, with 19 bases between. Looked up from germline, CDR1 is SQVTM and CDR2 is ANQGSEA. This CDR3 comprises 13 residues. In DNA form, the CDR3 reads TGCAGCGCCGTGACAGTGGACCTTGGGACCCAGTACTTC. This translates into CSAVTVDLGTQYF.

This clonotype was recorded once. The rearrangement joins TRBV4-2 to TRBJ2-7; TRBD1 agrees at 8 bases. V was clipped by 1 base and J by 6 bases; unmatched bases: 8. The germline gives CDR1 LGHNA, CDR2 YNFKEQ. The CDR3 length is 15 residues. CDR3 sequence reads: CASSQAPGQGREQYF. CDR3 nucleotide sequence: TGTGCCAGCAGCCAAGCCCCCGGACAGGGTCGCGAGCAGTACTTC.

The chain joins TRBV7-3 to TRBJ2-7, with TRBD2 identical over 12 bases. Trimming removed 6 bases from V and 6 bases from J; junction bases left unmatched: 6. The CDR3 covers 14 residues. CDR1 and CDR2 from the germline V gene are SGHTA and FQGTGA. CDR3 coding DNA: TGTGCCAGCAGGACTAGCGGGAGTAGGGGCGAGCAGTACTTC. Its protein product is CASRTSGSRGEQYF. The entire variable domain, with the rest obtained from reference TRBV7-3 and TRBJ2-7, is as follows: GAGVSQTPSNKVTEKGKYVELRCDPISGHTALYWYRQSLGQGPEFLIYFQGTGAADDSGLPNDRFFAVRPEGSVSTLKIQRTERGDSAVYLCASRTSGSRGEQYFGPGTRLTVT.

The V gene is TRBV9, the J gene TRBJ1-5; no clear D. Germline values: CDR1 SGDLS, CDR2 YYNGEE. The ends were cut back, 0 bases at V and 5 bases at J, with 15 bases in the middle. CDR3 size: 16 residues. Here the CDR3 DNA reads TGTGCCAGCAGCGTAGCCCCAGGTCCTTACGATCAGCCCCAGCATTTT. Protein sequence: CASSVAPGPYDQPQHF.

CDR3 in amino acids: CASSSTRGVYNEQFF. The CDR3 coding sequence is TGTGCCAGCAGCTCCACCCGCGGGGTGTACAATGAGCAGTTCTTC. V usage is TRBV11-2 and J usage is TRBJ2-1, with D maybe TRBD2 (6 bases). V was trimmed by 4 bases and J by 4 bases, leaving 14 bases between them. The CDR3 has 15 amino acids. Germline-derived CDR1 and CDR2 are SGHAT and FQNNGV.

The genes are TRBV30 and TRBJ2-1, with 15 positions matching TRBD2. V lost 3 bases, J lost 2 bases, and 2 bases stayed unmatched. This CDR3 has 16 residues. Germline lookup yields CDR1 GTSNPN and CDR2 SVGIG (reference sequence). The CDR3 nucleotides read TGTGCCTGGAGGGGGACTAGCGGGAGGACCTACAATGAGCAGTTCTTC. Amino acid sequence: CAWRGTSGRTYNEQFF.

The chain couples TRBV20-1 to TRBJ2-1; TRBD2 agrees at 11 bases. The CDR3 is 14 amino acids. CDR1 and CDR2 (germline): DFQATT, SNEGSKA (reference sequence). V shed 8 bases, J shed 8 bases, and the junction held 11 bases outside the gene matches. This CDR3 is CSSTSGVPPYEQFF. Here the CDR3 DNA reads TGCAGTTCGACTAGCGGGGTACCACCGTATGAGCAGTTCTTC.

The chain employs TRBV28 and TRBJ2-6; D uncertain. Trimming cost V 4 bases and J 2 bases, with 9 bases left between them. Germline CDR1 and CDR2: MDHEN and SYDVKM. This CDR3 comprises 15 residues. The CDR3 reads CASSSPSPGANVLTF. The CDR3 nucleotides read TGTGCCAGCAGTTCCCCCTCCCCTGGGGCCAACGTCCTGACTTTC.

J is TRBJ1-5 and V is TRBV11-2, with 10 bases identical to TRBD1. The V segment lost 5 bases and the J segment 5 bases; nucleotides outside the gene matches: 3. This CDR3 comprises 14 residues. Germline CDR1 is SGHAT and CDR2 is FQNNGV. CDR3 residues: CASSVDRGDQPQHF. The DNA for the CDR3 is TGTGCCAGCAGCGTGGACAGGGGGGATCAGCCCCAGCATTTT. Full variable domain (rest looked up from reference TRBV11-2 and TRBJ1-5): EAGVAQSPRYKIIEKRQSVAFWCNPISGHATLYWYQQILGQGPKLLIQFQNNGVVDDSQLPKDRFSAERLKGVDSTLKIQPAKLEDSAVYLCASSVDRGDQPQHFGDGTRLSIL.

The CDR3 sequence is CATSIHPSFMTNTGELFF. CDR3 DNA sequence: TGTGCCACCAGCATACACCCTAGCTTCATGACCAACACCGGGGAGCTGTTTTTT. The chain recombines TRBV15 with TRBJ2-2, with a tentative D call TRBD2 (5 bases). V lost 4 bases and J lost 2, with 20 bases in between. The CDR3 loop spans 18 amino acids. Germline V lookup: CDR1 LNHNV, CDR2 YYDKDF (reference sequence).

The chain joins TRBV27 to TRBJ1-2; D perhaps matches TRBD1 (6 bases). CDR1 and CDR2 (germline): MNHEY, SMNVEV (reference sequence). The CDR3 runs to 13 residues. V was clipped by 6 bases and J by 2 bases, with 10 bases between them. The CDR3 sequence: CASSRQENYGYTF. Written as DNA, the CDR3 is TGTGCCAGCAGCCGACAGGAAAACTATGGCTACACCTTC.

J is TRBJ2-3 and V is TRBV5-4; no clear D gene. V shed 4 bases and J shed 0 bases, with 12 bases lying between them. The CDR3 covers 15 residues. Germline-derived CDR1 and CDR2 are SGHNT and YYREEE (reference sequence). CDR3 sequence reads: CASSPWGYSTDTQYF. CDR3 DNA sequence: TGTGCCAGCAGCCCATGGGGATATAGCACAGATACGCAGTATTTT.

V and J are TRBV5-6 and TRBJ2-7; D gene uncertain. The CDR3 sequence is 15 residues long. Trimming took 0 bases from V and 4 from J, leaving 14 bases between them. Germline values: CDR1 SGHDT, CDR2 YYEEEE. Here the CDR3 DNA reads TGTGCCAGCAGCTTGGGCCCCCAGGACGGATACGAGCAGTACTTC. Amino acid sequence: CASSLGPQDGYEQYF.

The chain recombines TRBV24-1 with TRBJ2-7, with a weak D call TRBD1 (6 bases). From germline, CDR1 is KGHDR and CDR2 SFDVKD. With 12 bases removed from V and 2 bases from J, the gap between germline ends came to 10 bases. This CDR3 region has 11 residues. CDR3 loop: CAQGQPYEQYF. The CDR3 nucleotides are TGTGCCCAAGGACAGCCCTACGAGCAGTACTTC.